The T cell receptor (beta chain) described here comes from a study of a mutant IDH1 vaccine in newly diagnosed glioma. Study context: Eight vaccine doses were administered to patients at weeks 1, 3, 5, 7, 11, 15, 19 and 23.

The assay was immunoSEQ multiplex PCR, and TCRdb's table has in-frame clones only and misses some. The sample lists about 11,000 clones, more than 70% seen once, with about 5% in the top ten. The sample's time point: week 23, last vaccination. Doses of 300 ug of mutant IDH1 20-mer peptide were given with topical imiquimod. This clone is medium-sized. Its target is unknown. This CDR3 is 14 amino acids long. The ends lost 3 bases at V and 3 bases at J; junction bases unmatched: 2. Germline loops: CDR1 SGDLS, CDR2 YYNGEE. The sample here was PBMCs, taken from a glioma patient whose treatment included an IDH1 peptide vaccine. V is TRBV9 and J is TRBJ2-3; 9 bases are a match to TRBD2. The source is a woman between 40 and 55 years old with glioma. Some clones in this sample may be carry-over from other donors' samples. CDR3 residues: CASSASGRTDTQYF. CDR3 coding DNA: TGTGCCAGCAGCGCGAGCGGGAGGACAGATACGCAGTATTTT.